Below, 21 T cell receptor beta chains from the same sample are listed, as sequenced in a study of blood T cell repertoires in COVID-19. Clones were sequenced by immunoSEQ multiplex PCR, and TCRdb holds only the in-frame ones, with some missing. The sample comprises 110,000 to 150,000 clones, approximately 80% of which are singletons, and roughly 6.4% rests with the top ten. The sample consisted of PBMCs or T cells enriched from blood (not recorded which). Receptor source: a woman between 40 and 55 years old who had recovered from COVID-19.

The chain couples TRBV15 to TRBJ1-2; weak D call: TRBD1 (5 bases). V dropped 1 base and J dropped 2 bases, with 14 bases sitting between them. CDR3 length: 16 amino acids. Germline V gives CDR1 LNHNV, CDR2 YYDKDF (reference sequence). The CDR3 loop is CATSRVGPGGNYGYTF. The CDR3 nucleotides are TGTGCCACCAGCAGAGTGGGACCGGGGGGGAACTATGGCTACACCTTC.

The V call is TRBV12-3 or TRBV12-4, the J call TRBJ2-5, with D possibly being TRBD2 (6 bases). This CDR3 contains 13 residues. The V gene lost 10 bases and the J gene lost 2 bases, with 14 bases spanning the gap. CDR3 coding DNA: TGTGCCACCTCGTTAGCGGTACAAGAGACCCAGTACTTC. Translated: CATSLAVQETQYF.

This chain joins TRBV19 and TRBJ2-3; D uncertain. The CDR3 is 13 amino acids. Trimming pared 0 bases from V and 5 bases from J, leaving 6 bases between. Germline CDR1 LNHDA, CDR2 SQIVND (reference sequence). CDR3 nucleotides: TGTGCCAGTAGTATAGAGCCGGGAGATACGCAGTATTTT. Residues: CASSIEPGDTQYF.

The rearrangement uses TRBV5-4 and TRBJ2-2, with D possibly matching TRBD2 (5 bases). Trimming shortened V by 3 bases and J by 0 bases, and 9 bases separated the two germline ends. CDR3 size: 15 residues. CDR1 SGHNT and CDR2 YYREEE come from the germline V gene (reference sequence). The CDR3 reads CASSSGFANTGELFF. In DNA form, the CDR3 reads TGTGCCAGCAGCTCGGGATTCGCGAACACCGGGGAGCTGTTTTTT.

V usage is TRBV4-1 and J usage is TRBJ2-3; 9 bases agree with TRBD2. V shed 0 bases and J 2 bases; nucleotides not matched to a gene: 9. The CDR3 loop spans 18 amino acids. The germline CDR1 and CDR2 sequences are MGHRA and YSYEKL. The CDR3 sequence: CASSQEGLGGGATDTQYF. For the CDR3, the DNA is TGCGCCAGCAGCCAAGAGGGGCTGGGCGGGGGGGCCACAGATACGCAGTATTTT.

The chain is built from TRBV6-5 and TRBJ1-2; TRBD1 is a possible D gene (6 bases). The germline V and J ends were trimmed by 6 bases and 6 bases, with 14 bases remaining between them. The CDR3 has 13 amino acids. Germline V gene data show CDR1 as MNHEY and CDR2 as SVGAGI. The CDR3 sequence: CASRAGASDGYTF. CDR3 bases: TGTGCCAGCAGGGCGGGGGCCTCCGATGGCTACACCTTC.

This chain links TRBV13 with TRBJ1-2, with a possible D match to TRBD1 (5 bases). CDR3 size: 16 residues. In germline, CDR1 is PRHDT, CDR2 FYEKMQ (reference sequence). Between the trimmed V and J ends, which lost 5 bases and 1 base, there was a span of 17 bases. CDR3 amino acids: CASSRMENRFNYGYTF. The CDR3 DNA reads as TGTGCCAGCAGCCGTATGGAGAACAGGTTTAACTATGGCTACACCTTC.

This rearrangement joins TRBV16 to TRBJ2-5; unclear D gene. Germline V gives CDR1 KGHSY, CDR2 FQNENV. V was pared by 3 bases and J by 3 bases, with 8 bases between. The CDR3 is 13 residues long. The CDR3 loop is CASSHRSEETQYF. In DNA form, the CDR3 reads TGTGCCAGCAGCCACAGGTCCGAAGAGACCCAGTACTTC.

The chain couples TRBV18 to TRBJ2-7; 8 positions match TRBD2. The CDR3 consists of 14 residues. Trimming at V came to 6 bases and at J to 3 bases, leaving 7 bases not matched to a gene. Germline loops: CDR1 KGHSH, CDR2 LQKENI. This chain's CDR3 is CASSSAGGGYEQYF. The DNA of the CDR3 is TGTGCCAGCTCCTCGGCGGGGGGAGGCTACGAGCAGTACTTC.

The V call is TRBV30, the J call TRBJ1-5; 10 nucleotides agree with TRBD1. The germline gives CDR1 GTSNPN, CDR2 SVGIG (reference sequence). The CDR3 contains 14 residues. With V trimmed by 5 bases and J by 4 bases, 5 bases remained unmatched. The CDR3 loop reads CAWATGGRNQPQHF. CDR3 sequence (DNA): TGTGCCTGGGCGACAGGGGGCCGGAATCAGCCCCAGCATTTT. The complete variable domain, with remaining parts taken from reference TRBV30 and TRBJ1-5, reads SQTIHQWPATLVQPVGSPLSLECTVEGTSNPNLYWYRQAAGRGLQLLFYSVGIGQISSEVPQNLSASRPQDRQFILSSKKLLLSDSGFYLCAWATGGRNQPQHFGDGTRLSIL.

This clone was seen more than once but under ten times. DNA for the CDR3: TGTGCCACCAGCAGGGACGTGGGGCCCTACGAGCAGTACTTC. The encoded protein is CATSRDVGPYEQYF. The chain has TRBV15 and TRBJ2-7; tentative D call: TRBD1 (5 bases). Germline V gene data show CDR1 as LNHNV and CDR2 as YYDKDF (reference sequence). This CDR3 has 14 amino acids. V was pared by 3 bases and J by 2 bases, with 11 bases between. Together with reference TRBV15 and TRBJ2-7, the CDR3 gives the full variable domain: DAMVIQNPRYQVTQFGKPVTLSCSQTLNHNVMYWYQQKSSQAPKLLFHYYDKDFNNEADTPDNFQSRRPNTSFCFLDIRSPGLGDTAMYLCATSRDVGPYEQYFGPGTRLTVT.

The chain couples TRBV5-6 to TRBJ2-1, with TRBD2 matching over 8 bases. V was pared by 5 bases and J by 3 bases, with 7 bases of the junction left unmatched. Germline CDR1 reads SGHDT; CDR2 reads YYEEEE. The CDR3 is made up of 15 amino acids. The CDR3 DNA is TGTGCCAGCAGTTCCGGGACTAGTTTCTACAATGAGCAGTTCTTC. The encoded protein is CASSSGTSFYNEQFF.

V is TRBV19 and J is TRBJ1-2; 7 bases map to TRBD1. CDR3 size: 14 residues. The germline V gene encodes CDR1 LNHDA and CDR2 SQIVND (reference sequence). Trimming removed 3 bases from V and 0 bases from J; junction bases left unmatched: 1. The CDR3 DNA reads TGTGCCAGTAGTATGGGACAGACTAACTATGGCTACACCTTC. This encodes CASSMGQTNYGYTF.

This chain connects TRBV24-1 to TRBJ2-5; tentative D call: TRBD1 (5 bases). This CDR3 region has 14 residues. Germline V gives CDR1 KGHDR, CDR2 SFDVKD. V lost 3 bases and J 2 bases, leaving 9 bases between the germline ends. In nucleotides, the CDR3 is TGTGCCACCAGTGATCTGGGGCATCAAGAGACCCAGTACTTC. This encodes CATSDLGHQETQYF.

The genes are TRBV7-6 and TRBJ1-2; the match to TRBD1 covers 9 bases. Per germline, CDR1 SGHVS and CDR2 FNYEAQ. The length of the CDR3 is 15 residues. V shed 5 bases, J shed 3 bases, and the junction held 7 bases outside the gene matches. CDR3 nucleotide sequence: TGTGCCAGCAGCCTAAGACAGGGGGGGGACTATGGCTACACCTTC. Protein: CASSLRQGGDYGYTF.

This clone was observed a few times. V usage is TRBV5-4 and J usage is TRBJ2-1; TRBD1 matches 7 bases. This CDR3 comprises 15 residues. The germline gives CDR1 SGHNT, CDR2 YYREEE (reference sequence). The V gene end was trimmed by 4 bases and the J gene end by 4 bases; junction bases not matched to a gene: 8. The CDR3 sequence: CASSGSGTAYNEQFF. The CDR3 DNA is TGTGCCAGCAGCGGCTCCGGGACAGCGTACAATGAGCAGTTCTTC.

The chain joins TRBV4-1 to TRBJ1-5; no clear D. The V and J ends lost 0 bases and 0 bases respectively, with 21 bases between them. Germline V gene lookup returns CDR1 MGHRA and CDR2 YSYEKL. This CDR3 spans 20 amino acids. This CDR3 is CASSQEMNAYRDYSNQPQHF. The CDR3 DNA sequence: TGCGCCAGCAGCCAAGAGATGAATGCCTACCGAGATTATAGCAATCAGCCCCAGCATTTT.

The chain joins TRBV2 to TRBJ2-2; the match to TRBD2 covers 7 bases. Germline-derived CDR1 and CDR2 are SNHLY and FYNNEI. The V segment lost 5 bases and the J segment 4 bases; nucleotides outside the gene matches: 4. There are 14 residues in the CDR3. This CDR3 reads CASSFGGTTGELFF. The CDR3 DNA reads TGTGCCAGCAGTTTCGGGGGGACCACCGGGGAGCTGTTTTTT.

V is TRBV5-1 and J is TRBJ1-1, with 8 bases identical to TRBD1. V lost 2 bases, J lost 4 bases, and 7 bases stayed unmatched. The length of the CDR3 is 15 residues. Germline V gene sequence: CDR1 SGHRS, CDR2 YFSETQ. CDR3 bases: TGCGCCAGCAGCTTAGGAAACAGGGGGGTCACTGAAGCTTTCTTT. The encoded protein is CASSLGNRGVTEAFF.

The chain links TRBV7-2 to TRBJ1-1; TRBD1 is a possible D gene (6 bases). This CDR3 comprises 15 residues. The V and J ends lost 5 bases and 0 bases respectively, with 13 bases between them. Germline V gene lookup returns CDR1 SGHTA and CDR2 FQGNSA. DNA for the CDR3: TGTGCCAGCAGCAAGCCGACAGGCATGAACACTGAAGCTTTCTTT. This translates into CASSKPTGMNTEAFF.

This chain connects TRBV7-3 to TRBJ1-1; a possible D gene is TRBD1 (5 bases). The CDR3 sequence is 14 residues long. V gave up 7 bases and J gave up 3 bases, with 15 bases separating them. The V gene's germline CDR1 is SGHTA and CDR2 FQGTGA. DNA of the CDR3: TGTGCCAGCACCCCTCGGGCGGGGGACACTGAAGCTTTCTTT. It specifies CASTPRAGDTEAFF.